This T cell receptor beta chain originates from a study of blood T cell repertoires in COVID-19. This CDR3 spans 13 amino acids. Germline CDR1 and CDR2: SGHDN and FVKESK. The V and J ends lost 0 bases and 8 bases respectively, with 5 bases between them. As originally analysed: Amplification of reference gene primers provided the estimated nucleated cell counts. TCRdb's copy holds only in-frame clones and misses some; the assay was immunoSEQ multiplex PCR. V and J calls and clone size follow that table, whereas D and trimming were derived from the DNA. The table records roughly 160,000 clones, roughly 80% of them present only once.

This chain connects TRBV14 to TRBJ1-6; D remains unclear. The TCR comes from a middle-aged woman with acute COVID-19. Sequencing input: PBMCs or T cells enriched from blood (not recorded which). CDR3 bases: TGTGCCAGCAGCCAAGAATCCGATTCACCCCTCCACTTT. It codes for CASSQESDSPLHF.